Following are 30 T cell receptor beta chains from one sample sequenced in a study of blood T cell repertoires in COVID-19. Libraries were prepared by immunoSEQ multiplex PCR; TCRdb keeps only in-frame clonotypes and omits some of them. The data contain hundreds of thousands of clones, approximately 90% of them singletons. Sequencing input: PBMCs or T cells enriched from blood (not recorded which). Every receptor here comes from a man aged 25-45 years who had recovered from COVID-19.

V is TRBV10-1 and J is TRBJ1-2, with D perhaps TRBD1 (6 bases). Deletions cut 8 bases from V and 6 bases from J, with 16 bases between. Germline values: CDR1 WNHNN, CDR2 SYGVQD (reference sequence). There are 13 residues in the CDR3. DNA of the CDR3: TGCGCCAGCTCCCGGGGGGCAGGAGATGGCTACACCTTC. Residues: CASSRGAGDGYTF.

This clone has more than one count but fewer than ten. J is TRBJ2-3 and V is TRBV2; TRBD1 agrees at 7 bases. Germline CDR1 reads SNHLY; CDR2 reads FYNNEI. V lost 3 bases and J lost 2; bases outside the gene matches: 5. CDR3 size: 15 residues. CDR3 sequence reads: CASSERDSDTDTQYF. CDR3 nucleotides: TGTGCCAGCAGTGAGAGGGACAGCGACACAGATACGCAGTATTTT. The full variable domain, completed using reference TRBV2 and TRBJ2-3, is EPEVTQTPSHQVTQMGQEVILRCVPISNHLYFYWYRQILGQKVEFLVSFYNNEISEKSEIFDDQFSVERPDGSNFTLKIRSTKLEDSAMYFCASSERDSDTDTQYFGPGTRLTVL.

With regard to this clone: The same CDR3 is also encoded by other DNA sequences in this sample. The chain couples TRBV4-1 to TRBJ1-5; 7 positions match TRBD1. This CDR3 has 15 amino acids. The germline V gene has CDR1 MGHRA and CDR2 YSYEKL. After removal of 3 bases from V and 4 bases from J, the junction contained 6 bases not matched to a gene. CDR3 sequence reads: CASSQGPQGNQPQHF. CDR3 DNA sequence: TGCGCCAGCAGCCAGGGCCCACAGGGGAATCAGCCCCAGCATTTT.

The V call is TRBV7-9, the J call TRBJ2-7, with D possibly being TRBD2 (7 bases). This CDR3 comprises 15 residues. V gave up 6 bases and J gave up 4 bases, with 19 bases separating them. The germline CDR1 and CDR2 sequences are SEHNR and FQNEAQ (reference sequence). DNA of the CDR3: TGTGCCAGCAGACACGGTATGGGAGGGGGGTACGAGCAGTACTTC. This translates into CASRHGMGGGYEQYF. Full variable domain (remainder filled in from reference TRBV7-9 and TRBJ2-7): DTGVSQNPRHKITKRGQNVTFRCDPISEHNRLYWYRQTLGQGPEFLTYFQNEAQLEKSRLLSDRFSAERPKGSFSTLEIQRTEQGDSAMYLCASRHGMGGGYEQYFGPGTRLTVT.

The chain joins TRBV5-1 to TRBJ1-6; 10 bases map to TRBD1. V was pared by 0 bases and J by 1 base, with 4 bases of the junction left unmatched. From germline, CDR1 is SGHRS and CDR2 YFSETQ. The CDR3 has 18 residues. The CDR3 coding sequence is TGCGCCAGCAGCTTGGGGGACAGGGGAAGATCCTATAATTCACCCCTCCACTTT. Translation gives CASSLGDRGRSYNSPLHF.

This CDR3 reads CASSQPGQGLGETQYF. Here the CDR3 DNA reads TGTGCCAGCAGTCAACCGGGACAGGGTCTGGGGGAGACCCAGTACTTC. This sequence joins TRBV5-8 and TRBJ2-5; 9 bases align to TRBD1. This CDR3 comprises 16 residues. Germline V gene sequence: CDR1 SGHTS, CDR2 YDEGEE. Trimming at V came to 5 bases and at J to 5 bases, leaving 13 bases not matched to a gene.

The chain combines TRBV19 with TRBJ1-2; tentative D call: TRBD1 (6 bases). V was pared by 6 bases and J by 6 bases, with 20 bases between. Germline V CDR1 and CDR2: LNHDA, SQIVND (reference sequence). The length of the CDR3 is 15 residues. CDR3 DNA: TGTGCCAGTAGCCACCCCTCAGGGGTTCCTCATGGCTACACCTTC. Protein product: CASSHPSGVPHGYTF.

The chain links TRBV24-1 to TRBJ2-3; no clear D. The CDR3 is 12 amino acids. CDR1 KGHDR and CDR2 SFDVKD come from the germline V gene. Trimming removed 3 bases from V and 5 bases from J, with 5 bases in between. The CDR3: CATSDELDTQYF. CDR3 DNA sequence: TGTGCCACCAGTGATGAGCTAGATACGCAGTATTTT.

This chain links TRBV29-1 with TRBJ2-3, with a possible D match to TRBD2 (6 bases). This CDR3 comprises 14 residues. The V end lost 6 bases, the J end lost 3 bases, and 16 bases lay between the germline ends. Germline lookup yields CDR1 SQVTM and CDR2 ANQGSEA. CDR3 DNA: TGCAGCGTCGTTGGACTACGGGGGACAGATACGCAGTATTTT. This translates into CSVVGLRGTDTQYF.

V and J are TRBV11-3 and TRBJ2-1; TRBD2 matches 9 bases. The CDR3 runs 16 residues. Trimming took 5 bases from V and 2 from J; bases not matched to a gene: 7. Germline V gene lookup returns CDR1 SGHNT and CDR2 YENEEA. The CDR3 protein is CASSPTTSGPYNEQFF. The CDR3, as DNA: TGTGCCAGCAGCCCGACCACTAGCGGGCCCTACAATGAGCAGTTCTTC.

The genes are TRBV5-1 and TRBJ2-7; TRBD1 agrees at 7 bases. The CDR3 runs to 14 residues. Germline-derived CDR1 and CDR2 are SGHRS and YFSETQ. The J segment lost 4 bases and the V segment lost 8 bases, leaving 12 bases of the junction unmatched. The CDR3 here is CASTEQGPQYEQYF. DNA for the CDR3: TGCGCCAGTACCGAACAGGGGCCACAGTACGAGCAGTACTTC.

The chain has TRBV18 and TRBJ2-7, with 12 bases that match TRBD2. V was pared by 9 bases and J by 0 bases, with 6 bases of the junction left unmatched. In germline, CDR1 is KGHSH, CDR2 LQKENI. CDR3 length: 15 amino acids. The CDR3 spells CASGQLAGGSYEQYF. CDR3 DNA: TGTGCCAGTGGTCAACTAGCGGGGGGCTCCTACGAGCAGTACTTC.

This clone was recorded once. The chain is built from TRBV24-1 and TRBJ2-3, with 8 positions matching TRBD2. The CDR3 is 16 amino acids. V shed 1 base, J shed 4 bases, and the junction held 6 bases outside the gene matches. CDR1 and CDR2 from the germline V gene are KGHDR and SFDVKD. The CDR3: CATSDLAGVSPDTQYF. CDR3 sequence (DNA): TGTGCCACCAGTGATTTAGCGGGAGTAAGCCCAGATACGCAGTATTTT.

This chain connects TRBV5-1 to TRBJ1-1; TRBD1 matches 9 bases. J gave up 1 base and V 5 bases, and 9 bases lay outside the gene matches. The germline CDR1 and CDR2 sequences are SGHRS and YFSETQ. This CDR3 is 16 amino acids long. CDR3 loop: CASRATPGQGNTEAFF. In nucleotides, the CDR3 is TGCGCCAGCAGAGCGACCCCGGGACAGGGGAACACTGAAGCTTTCTTT.

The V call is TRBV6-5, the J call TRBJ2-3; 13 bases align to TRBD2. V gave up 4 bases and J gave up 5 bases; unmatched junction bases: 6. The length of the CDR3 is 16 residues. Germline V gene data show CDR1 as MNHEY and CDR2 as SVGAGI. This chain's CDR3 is CASSSGRTSGGDTQYF. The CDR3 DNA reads TGTGCCAGCAGTTCAGGCAGGACTAGCGGGGGAGATACGCAGTATTTT.

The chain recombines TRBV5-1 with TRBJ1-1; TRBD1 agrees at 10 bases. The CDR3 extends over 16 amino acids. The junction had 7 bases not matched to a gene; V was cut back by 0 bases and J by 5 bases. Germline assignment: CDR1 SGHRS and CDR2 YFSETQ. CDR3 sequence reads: CASSLVSGQGLTEAFF. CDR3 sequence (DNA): TGCGCCAGCAGCTTGGTCTCGGGACAGGGGCTAACTGAAGCTTTCTTT.

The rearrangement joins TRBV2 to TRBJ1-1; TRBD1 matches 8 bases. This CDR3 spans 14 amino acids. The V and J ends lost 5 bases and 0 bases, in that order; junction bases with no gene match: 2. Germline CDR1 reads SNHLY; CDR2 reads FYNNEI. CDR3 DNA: TGTGCCAGCAGTAGACAGGGGATGAACACTGAAGCTTTCTTT. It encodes CASSRQGMNTEAFF.

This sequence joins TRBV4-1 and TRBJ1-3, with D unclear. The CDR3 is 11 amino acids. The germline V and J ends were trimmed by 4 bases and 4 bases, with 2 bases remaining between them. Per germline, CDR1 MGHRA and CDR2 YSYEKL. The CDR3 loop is CASSPGNTIYF. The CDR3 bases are TGCGCCAGCAGCCCAGGAAACACCATATATTTT.

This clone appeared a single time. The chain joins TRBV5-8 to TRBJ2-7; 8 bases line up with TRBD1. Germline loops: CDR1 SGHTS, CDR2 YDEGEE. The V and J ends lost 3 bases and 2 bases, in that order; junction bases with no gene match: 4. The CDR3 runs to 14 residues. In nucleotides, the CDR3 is TGTGCCAGCAGCTACCGGACAGGGACCTACGAGCAGTACTTC. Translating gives CASSYRTGTYEQYF. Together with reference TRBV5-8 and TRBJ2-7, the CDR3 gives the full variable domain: EAGVTQSPTHLIKTRGQQATLRCSPISGHTSVYWYQQALGLGLQFLLWYDEGEERNRGNFPPRFSGRQFPNYSSELNVNALELEDSALYLCASSYRTGTYEQYFGPGTRLTVT.

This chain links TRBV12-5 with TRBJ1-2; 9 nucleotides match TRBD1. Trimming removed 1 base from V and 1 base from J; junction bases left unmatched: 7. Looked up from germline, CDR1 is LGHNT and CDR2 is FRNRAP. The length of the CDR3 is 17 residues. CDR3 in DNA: TGTGCTAGTGGTTTGGGGACAGGGGCCTTTGTTAACTATGGCTACACCTTC. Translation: CASGLGTGAFVNYGYTF.

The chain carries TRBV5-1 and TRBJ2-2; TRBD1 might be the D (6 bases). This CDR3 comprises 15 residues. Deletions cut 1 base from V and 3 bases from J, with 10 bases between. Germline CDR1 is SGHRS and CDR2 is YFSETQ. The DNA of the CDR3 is TGCGCCAGCAGCTTGCCCAGGGGCGACACCGGGGAGCTGTTTTTT. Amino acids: CASSLPRGDTGELFF.

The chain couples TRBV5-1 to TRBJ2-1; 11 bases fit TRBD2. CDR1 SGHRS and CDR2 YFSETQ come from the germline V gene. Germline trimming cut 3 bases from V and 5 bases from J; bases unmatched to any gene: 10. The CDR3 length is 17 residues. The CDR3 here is CASSYLAGGNKDNEQFF. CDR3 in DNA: TGCGCCAGCAGCTATCTAGCGGGAGGTAATAAGGACAATGAGCAGTTCTTC.

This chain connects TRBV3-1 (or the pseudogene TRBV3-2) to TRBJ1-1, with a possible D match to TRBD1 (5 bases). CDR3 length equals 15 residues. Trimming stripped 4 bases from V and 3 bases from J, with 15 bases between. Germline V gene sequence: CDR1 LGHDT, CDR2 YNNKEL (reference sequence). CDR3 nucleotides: TGTGCCAGCAGCCCGACTGGGACTCGGGACACTGAAGCTTTCTTT. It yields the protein CASSPTGTRDTEAFF.

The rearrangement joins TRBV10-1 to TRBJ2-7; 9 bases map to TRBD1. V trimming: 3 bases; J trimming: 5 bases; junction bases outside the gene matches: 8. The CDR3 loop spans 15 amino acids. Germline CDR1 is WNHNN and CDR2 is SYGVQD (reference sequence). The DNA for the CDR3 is TGCGCCAGCAGTGACTCCGGGACAGGGTCCCACGAGCAGTACTTC. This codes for CASSDSGTGSHEQYF.

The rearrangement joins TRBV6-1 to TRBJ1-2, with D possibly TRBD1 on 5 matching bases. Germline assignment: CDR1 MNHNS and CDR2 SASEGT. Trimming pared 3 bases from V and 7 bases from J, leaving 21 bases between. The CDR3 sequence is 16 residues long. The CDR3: CASSDGGVQGNGGYTF. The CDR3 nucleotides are TGTGCCAGCAGTGATGGGGGGGTCCAGGGTAATGGTGGCTACACCTTC.

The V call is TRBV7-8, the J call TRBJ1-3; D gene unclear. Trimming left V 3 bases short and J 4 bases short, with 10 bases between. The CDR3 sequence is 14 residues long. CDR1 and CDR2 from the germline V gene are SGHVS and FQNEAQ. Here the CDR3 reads CASSFEGSGNTIYF. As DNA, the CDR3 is TGTGCCAGCAGCTTCGAGGGTTCGGGAAACACCATATATTTT.

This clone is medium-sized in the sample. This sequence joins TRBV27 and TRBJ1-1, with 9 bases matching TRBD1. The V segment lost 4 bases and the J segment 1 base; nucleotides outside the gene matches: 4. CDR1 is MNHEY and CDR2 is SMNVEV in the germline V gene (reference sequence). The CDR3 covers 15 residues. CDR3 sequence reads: CASSSATGGNTEAFF. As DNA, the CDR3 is TGTGCCAGCAGTTCCGCGACAGGGGGGAACACTGAAGCTTTCTTT.

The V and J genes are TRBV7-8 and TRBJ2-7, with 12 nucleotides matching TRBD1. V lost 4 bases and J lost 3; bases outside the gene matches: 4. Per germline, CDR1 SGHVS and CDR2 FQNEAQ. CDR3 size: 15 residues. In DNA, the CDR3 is TGTGCCAGCAGCTCCCGGGACAGGGGGCTCTACGAGCAGTACTTC. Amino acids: CASSSRDRGLYEQYF.

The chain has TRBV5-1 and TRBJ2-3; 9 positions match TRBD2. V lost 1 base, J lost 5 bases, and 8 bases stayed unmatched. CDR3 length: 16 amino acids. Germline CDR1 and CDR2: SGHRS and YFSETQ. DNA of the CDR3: TGCGCCAGCAGCTTGCTAGCTAGCGGGACGGGAGATACGCAGTATTTT. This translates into CASSLLASGTGDTQYF.

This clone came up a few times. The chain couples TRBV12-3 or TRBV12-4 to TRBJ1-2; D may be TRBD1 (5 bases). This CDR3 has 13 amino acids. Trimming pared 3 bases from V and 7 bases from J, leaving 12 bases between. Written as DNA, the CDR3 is TGTGCCAGCAGTTTCGGAGGGGTCGGTGGCTACACCTTC. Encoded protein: CASSFGGVGGYTF.